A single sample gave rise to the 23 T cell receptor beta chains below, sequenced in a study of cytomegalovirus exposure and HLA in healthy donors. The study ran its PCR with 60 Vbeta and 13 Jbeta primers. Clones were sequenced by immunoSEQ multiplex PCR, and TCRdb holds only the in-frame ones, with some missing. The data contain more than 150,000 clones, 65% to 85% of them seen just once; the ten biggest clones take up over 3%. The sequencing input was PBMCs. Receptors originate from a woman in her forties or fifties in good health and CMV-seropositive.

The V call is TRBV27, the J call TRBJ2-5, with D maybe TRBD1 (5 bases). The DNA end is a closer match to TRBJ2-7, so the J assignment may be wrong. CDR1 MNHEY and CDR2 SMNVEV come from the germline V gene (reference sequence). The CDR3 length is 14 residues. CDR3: CASSSLQVKYEQYF. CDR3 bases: TGTGCCAGCAGTTCACTACAGGTAAAGTACGAGCAGTACTTC.

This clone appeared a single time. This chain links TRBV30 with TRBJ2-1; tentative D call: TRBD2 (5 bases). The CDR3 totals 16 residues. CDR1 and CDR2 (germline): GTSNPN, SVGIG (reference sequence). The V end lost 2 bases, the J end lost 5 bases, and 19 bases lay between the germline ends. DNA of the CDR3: TGTGCCTGGAGTTCTCGGCCGTGGAGGCGTAACAATGAGCAGTTCTTC. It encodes CAWSSRPWRRNNEQFF.

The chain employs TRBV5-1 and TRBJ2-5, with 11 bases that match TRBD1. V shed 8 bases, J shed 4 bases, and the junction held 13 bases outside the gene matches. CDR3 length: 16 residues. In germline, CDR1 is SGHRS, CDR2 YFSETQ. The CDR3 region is CASRSGTGGLRETQYF. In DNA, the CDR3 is TGCGCCAGTAGAAGTGGGACAGGGGGTTTGCGAGAGACCCAGTACTTC.

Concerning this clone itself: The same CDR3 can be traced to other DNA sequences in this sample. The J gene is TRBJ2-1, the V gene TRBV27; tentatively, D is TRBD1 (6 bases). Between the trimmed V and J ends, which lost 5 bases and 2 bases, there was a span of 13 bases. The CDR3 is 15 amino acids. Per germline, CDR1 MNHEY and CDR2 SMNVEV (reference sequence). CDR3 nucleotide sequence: TGTGCCAGCAGTCCGACAGGAAACACCTACAATGAGCAGTTCTTC. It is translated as CASSPTGNTYNEQFF.

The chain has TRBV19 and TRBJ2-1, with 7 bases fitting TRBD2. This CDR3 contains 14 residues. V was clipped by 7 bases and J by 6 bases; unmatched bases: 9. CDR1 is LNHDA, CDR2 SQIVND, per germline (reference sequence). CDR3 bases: TGTGCCAGTACTATGGGAGGGAGGTTCAATGAGCAGTTCTTC. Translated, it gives CASTMGGRFNEQFF.

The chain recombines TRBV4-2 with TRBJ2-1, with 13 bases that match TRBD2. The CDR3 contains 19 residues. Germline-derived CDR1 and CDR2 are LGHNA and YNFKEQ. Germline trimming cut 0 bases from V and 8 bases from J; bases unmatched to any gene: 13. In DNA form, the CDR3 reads TGTGCCAGCAGCCAAGAACTCATTTTCGGACTAGCGGGAGCAGATGAGCAGTTCTTC. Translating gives CASSQELIFGLAGADEQFF.

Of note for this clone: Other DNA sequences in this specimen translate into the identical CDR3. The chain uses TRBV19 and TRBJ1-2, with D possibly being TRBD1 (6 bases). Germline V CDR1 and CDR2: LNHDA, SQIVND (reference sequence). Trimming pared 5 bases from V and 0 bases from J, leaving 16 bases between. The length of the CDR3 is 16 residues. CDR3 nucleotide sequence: TGTGCCAGTAGTCTACAGGGCACCCTAGCTAACTATGGCTACACCTTC. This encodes CASSLQGTLANYGYTF.

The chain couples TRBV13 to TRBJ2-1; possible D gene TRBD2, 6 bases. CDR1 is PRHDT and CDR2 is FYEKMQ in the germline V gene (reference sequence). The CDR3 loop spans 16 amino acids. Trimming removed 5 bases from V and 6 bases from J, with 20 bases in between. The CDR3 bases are TGTGCCAGCAGCCCGCGGGACCGTTTAAGGTCCAATGAGCAGTTCTTC. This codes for CASSPRDRLRSNEQFF.

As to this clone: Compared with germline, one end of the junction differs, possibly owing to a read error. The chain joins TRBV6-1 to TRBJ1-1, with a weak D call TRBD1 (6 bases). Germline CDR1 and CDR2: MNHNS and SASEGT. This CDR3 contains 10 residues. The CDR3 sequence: CASSDLRTVF. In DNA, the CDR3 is TGTGCCAGCAGTGACCTCCGGACAGTTTTT.

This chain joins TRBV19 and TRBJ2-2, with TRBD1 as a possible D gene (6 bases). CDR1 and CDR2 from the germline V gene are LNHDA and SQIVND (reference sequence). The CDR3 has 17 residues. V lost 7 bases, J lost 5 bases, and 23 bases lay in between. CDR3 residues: CASKSRASGASTGELFF. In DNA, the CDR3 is TGTGCCAGTAAATCGCGGGCTTCAGGGGCGAGTACCGGGGAGCTGTTTTTT.

The DNA for the CDR3 is TGTGCCAGCAGCTTATCCGCGGGGGGGGCAGATACGCAGTATTTT. This gives the protein CASSLSAGGADTQYF. This chain joins TRBV7-2 and TRBJ2-3, with 9 nucleotides matching TRBD2. Germline CDR1 and CDR2: SGHTA and FQGNSA. The CDR3 is 15 residues long. The junction had 4 bases not matched to a gene; V was cut back by 2 bases and J by 4 bases.

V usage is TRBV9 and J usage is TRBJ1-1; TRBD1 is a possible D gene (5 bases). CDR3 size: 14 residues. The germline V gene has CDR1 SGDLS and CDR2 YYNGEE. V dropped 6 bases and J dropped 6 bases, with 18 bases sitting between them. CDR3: CASTLQGWGPEAFF. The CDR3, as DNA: TGTGCCAGCACCCTCCAGGGATGGGGCCCTGAAGCTTTCTTT.

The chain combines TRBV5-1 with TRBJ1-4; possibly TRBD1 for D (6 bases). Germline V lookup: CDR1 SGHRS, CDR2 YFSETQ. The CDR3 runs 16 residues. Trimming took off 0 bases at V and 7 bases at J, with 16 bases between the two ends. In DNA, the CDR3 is TGCGCCAGCAGCTTGGCCACCAGGGGACCAGGTGAAAAACTGTTTTTT. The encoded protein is CASSLATRGPGEKLFF.

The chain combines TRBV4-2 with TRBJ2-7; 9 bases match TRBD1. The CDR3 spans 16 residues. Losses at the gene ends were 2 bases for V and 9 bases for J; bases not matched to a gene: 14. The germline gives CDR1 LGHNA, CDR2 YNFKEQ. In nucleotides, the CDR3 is TGTGCCAGCAGCCAACCGGGACAGGGAATGTTCGCAGGGCAGTACTTC. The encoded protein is CASSQPGQGMFAGQYF.

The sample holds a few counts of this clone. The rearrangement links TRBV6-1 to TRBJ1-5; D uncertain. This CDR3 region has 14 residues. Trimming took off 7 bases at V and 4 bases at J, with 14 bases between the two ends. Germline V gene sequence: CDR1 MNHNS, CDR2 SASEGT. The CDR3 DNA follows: TGTGCCAGCACCCCCGGGGTAGGGAATCAGCCCCAGCATTTT. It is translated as CASTPGVGNQPQHF.

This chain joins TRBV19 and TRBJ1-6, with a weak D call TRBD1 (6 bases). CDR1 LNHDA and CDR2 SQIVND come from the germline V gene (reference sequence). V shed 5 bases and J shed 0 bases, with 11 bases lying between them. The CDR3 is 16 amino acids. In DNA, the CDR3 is TGTGCCAGTAGTTCGGACAGATCCTCCTATAATTCACCCCTCCACTTT. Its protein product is CASSSDRSSYNSPLHF. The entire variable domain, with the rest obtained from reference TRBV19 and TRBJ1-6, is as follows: DGGITQSPKYLFRKEGQNVTLSCEQNLNHDAMYWYRQDPGQGLRLIYYSQIVNDFQKGDIAEGYSVSREKKESFPLTVTSAQKNPTAFYLCASSSDRSSYNSPLHFGNGTRLTVT.

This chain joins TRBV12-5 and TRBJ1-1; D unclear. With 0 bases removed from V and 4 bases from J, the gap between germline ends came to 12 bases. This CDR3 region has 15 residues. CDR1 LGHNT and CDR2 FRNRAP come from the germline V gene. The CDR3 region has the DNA TGTGCTAGTGGTTTGGTACCTGAGACACCCACTGAAGCTTTCTTT. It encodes CASGLVPETPTEAFF.

CDR3 nucleotides: TGTGCCAGCAGCAGGACAGGGAACTATGGCTACACCTTC. It yields the protein CASSRTGNYGYTF. This chain uses TRBV5-4 with TRBJ1-2; 8 nucleotides match TRBD1. CDR3 size: 13 residues. The ends lost 4 bases at V and 2 bases at J; junction bases unmatched: 1. CDR1 and CDR2 (germline): SGHNT, YYREEE (reference sequence). Full variable domain (rest looked up from reference TRBV5-4 and TRBJ1-2): ETGVTQSPTHLIKTRGQQVTLRCSSQSGHNTVSWYQQALGQGPQFIFQYYREEENGRGNFPPRFSGLQFPNYSSELNVNALELDDSALYLCASSRTGNYGYTFGSGTRLTVV.

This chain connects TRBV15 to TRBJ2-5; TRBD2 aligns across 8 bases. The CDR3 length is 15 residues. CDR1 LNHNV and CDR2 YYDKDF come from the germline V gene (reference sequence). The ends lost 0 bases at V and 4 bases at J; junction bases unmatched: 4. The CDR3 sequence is CATSREGLAGETQYF. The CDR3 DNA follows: TGTGCCACCAGCAGAGAGGGGCTAGCGGGAGAGACCCAGTACTTC.

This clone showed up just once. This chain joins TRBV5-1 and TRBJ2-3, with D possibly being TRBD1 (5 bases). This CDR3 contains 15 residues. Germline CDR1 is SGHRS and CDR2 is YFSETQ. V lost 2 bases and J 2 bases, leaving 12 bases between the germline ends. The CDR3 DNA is TGCGCCAGCAGCTTAGTCGGCAGGGCCACAGATACGCAGTATTTT. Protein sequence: CASSLVGRATDTQYF.

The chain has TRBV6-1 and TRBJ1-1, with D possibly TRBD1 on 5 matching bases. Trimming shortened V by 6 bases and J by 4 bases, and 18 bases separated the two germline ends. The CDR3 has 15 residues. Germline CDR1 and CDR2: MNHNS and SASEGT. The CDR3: CASSFSQEGGTEAFF. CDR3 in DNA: TGTGCCAGCAGCTTTTCACAGGAGGGTGGCACTGAAGCTTTCTTT.

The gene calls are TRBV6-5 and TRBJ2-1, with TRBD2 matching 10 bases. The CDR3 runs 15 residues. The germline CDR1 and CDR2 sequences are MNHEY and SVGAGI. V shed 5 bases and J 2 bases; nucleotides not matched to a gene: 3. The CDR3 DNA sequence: TGTGCCAGCAGTAGCGGACTAGCGGCCTACAATGAGCAGTTCTTC. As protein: CASSSGLAAYNEQFF.

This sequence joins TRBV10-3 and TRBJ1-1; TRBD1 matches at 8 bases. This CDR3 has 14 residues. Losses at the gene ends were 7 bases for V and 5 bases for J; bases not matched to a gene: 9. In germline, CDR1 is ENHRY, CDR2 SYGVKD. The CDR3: CAIKKGQAGTEAFF. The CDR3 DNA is TGTGCCATCAAGAAGGGACAGGCAGGTACTGAAGCTTTCTTT.